This is a list of T cell receptor beta chains from one sample in a study of T cell responses to AZD1222 COVID-19 vaccine. TCRdb keeps only in-frame clones here, not all; method: immunoSEQ multiplex PCR. The profile shows about 190,000 clones, around 87% of them singletons. The sample here was peripheral blood, taken on day 0 of AZD1222 vaccination. These receptors came from an adult in good health. Both conserved end residues are part of each CDR3. Fields, in order: D gene, V gene, J gene, CDR3 protein, CDR3 DNA. D genes are given only for firm matches.

NA	TRBV6-5	TRBJ1-2	CASSYSSQRGGGYTF	TGTGCCAGCAGTTACTCAAGTCAACGAGGGGGTGGCTACACCTTC
NA	TRBV5-4	TRBJ1-4	CASRDRTATNEKLFF	TGTGCCAGCAGAGACAGGACGGCAACTAATGAAAAACTGTTTTTT
NA	TRBV10-3	TRBJ2-6	CAISEDNVLTF	TGTGCCATCAGTGAGGACAACGTCCTGACTTTC
TRBD1	TRBV12-5	TRBJ2-1	CASGLGQGTGVKNEQFF	TGTGCTAGTGGTTTGGGTCAGGGGACAGGGGTTAAGAATGAGCAGTTCTTC
NA	TRBV7-9	TRBJ1-1	CASSLSGTTEAFF	TGTGCCAGCAGCTTAAGTGGGACCACTGAAGCTTTCTTT
NA	TRBV14	TRBJ1-4	CASRATGGTNEKLFF	TGTGCCAGCAGAGCCACAGGTGGAACTAATGAAAAACTGTTTTTT
NA	TRBV5-4	TRBJ1-2	CASSLGSAYGYTF	TGTGCCAGCAGCTTGGGGTCAGCATATGGCTACACCTTC
NA	TRBV13	TRBJ2-3	CASSLADTQYF	TGTGCCAGCAGCTTAGCAGATACGCAGTATTTT
NA	TRBV9	TRBJ2-2	CASSVDPGADTGELFF	TGTGCCAGCAGCGTAGATCCCGGGGCGGACACCGGGGAGCTGTTTTTT
NA	TRBV20-1	TRBJ2-7	CSASRGKYEQYF	TGCAGTGCTAGTCGGGGCAAGTACGAGCAGTACTTC
NA	TRBV5-1	TRBJ2-3	CASRRSISTDTQYF	TGCGCCAGCAGAAGGTCGATCAGCACAGATACGCAGTATTTT
NA	TRBV9	TRBJ2-5	CASSVDGRVSTQKETQYF	TGTGCCAGCAGCGTAGACGGCAGGGTTTCAACCCAGAAAGAGACCCAGTACTTC
NA	TRBV3-1/TRBV3-2	TRBJ2-5	CASSRGVTQYF	TGTGCCAGCAGCCGAGGTGTGACCCAGTACTTC
NA	TRBV12-3/TRBV12-4	TRBJ2-5	CASSFGGTQYF	TGTGCCAGCAGTTTCGGGGGGACCCAGTACTTC
NA	TRBV10-3	TRBJ1-5	CAISGGRDSNQPQHF	TGTGCCATCAGTGGTGGTAGGGATAGCAATCAGCCCCAGCATTTT
NA	TRBV6-5	TRBJ2-3	CASSQKTDTQYF	TGTGCCAGCAGTCAAAAGACAGATACGCAGTATTTT